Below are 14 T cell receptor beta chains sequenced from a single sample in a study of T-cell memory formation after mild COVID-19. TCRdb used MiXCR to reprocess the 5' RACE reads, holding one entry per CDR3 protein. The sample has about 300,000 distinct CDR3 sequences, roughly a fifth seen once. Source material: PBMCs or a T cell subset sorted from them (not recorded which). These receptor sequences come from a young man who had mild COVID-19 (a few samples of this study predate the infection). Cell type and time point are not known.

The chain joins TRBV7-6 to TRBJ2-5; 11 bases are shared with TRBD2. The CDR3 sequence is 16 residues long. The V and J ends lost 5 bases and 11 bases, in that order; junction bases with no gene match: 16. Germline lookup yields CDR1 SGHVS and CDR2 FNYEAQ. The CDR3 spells CASSARSTSGGEGQYF. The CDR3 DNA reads TGTGCCAGCAGCGCCAGGAGTACTAGCGGGGGTGAAGGGCAGTACTTC.

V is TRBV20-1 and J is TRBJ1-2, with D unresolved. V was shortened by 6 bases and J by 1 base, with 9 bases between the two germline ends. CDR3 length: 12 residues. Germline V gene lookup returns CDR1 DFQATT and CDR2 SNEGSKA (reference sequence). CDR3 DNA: TGCAGTGCCGGGCGGGGTAACTATGGCTACACCTTC. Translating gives CSAGRGNYGYTF.

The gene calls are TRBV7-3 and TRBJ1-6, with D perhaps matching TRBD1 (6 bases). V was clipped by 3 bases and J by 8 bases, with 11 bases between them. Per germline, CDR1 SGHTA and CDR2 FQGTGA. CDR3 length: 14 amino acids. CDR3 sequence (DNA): TGTGCCAGCAGCTTGTGGGGGGCCGATTCACCCCTCCACTTT. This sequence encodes CASSLWGADSPLHF.

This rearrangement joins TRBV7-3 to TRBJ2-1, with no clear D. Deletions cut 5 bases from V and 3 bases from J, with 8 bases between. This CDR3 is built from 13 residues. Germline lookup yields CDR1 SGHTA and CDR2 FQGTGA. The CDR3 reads CASSPSDYNEQFF. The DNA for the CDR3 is TGTGCCAGCAGCCCCTCAGACTACAATGAGCAGTTCTTC.

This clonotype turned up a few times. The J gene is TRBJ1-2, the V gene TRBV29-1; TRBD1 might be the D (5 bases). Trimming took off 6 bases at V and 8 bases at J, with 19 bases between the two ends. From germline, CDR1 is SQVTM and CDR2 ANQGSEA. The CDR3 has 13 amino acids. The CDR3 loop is CSVGTGTASGYTF. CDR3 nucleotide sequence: TGCAGCGTCGGGACCGGGACGGCTTCCGGCTACACCTTC. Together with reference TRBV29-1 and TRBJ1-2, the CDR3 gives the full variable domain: SAVISQKPSRDICQRGTSLTIQCQVDSQVTMMFWYRQQPGQSLTLIATANQGSEATYESGFVIDKFPISRPNLTFSTLTVSNMSPEDSSIYLCSVGTGTASGYTFGSGTRLTVV.

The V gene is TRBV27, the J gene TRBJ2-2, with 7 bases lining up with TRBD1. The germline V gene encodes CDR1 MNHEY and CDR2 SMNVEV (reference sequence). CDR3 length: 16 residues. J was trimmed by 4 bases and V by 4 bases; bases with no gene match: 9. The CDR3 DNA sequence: TGTGCCAGCAGTTCGATACGACAGGGACGCACCGGGGAGCTGTTTTTT. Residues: CASSSIRQGRTGELFF.

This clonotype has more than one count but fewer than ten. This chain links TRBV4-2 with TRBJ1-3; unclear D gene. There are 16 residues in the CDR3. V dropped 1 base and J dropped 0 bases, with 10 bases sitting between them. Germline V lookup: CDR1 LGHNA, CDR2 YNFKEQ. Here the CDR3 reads CASSQASGNSGNTIYF. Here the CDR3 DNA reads TGTGCCAGCAGCCAAGCTTCAGGAAACTCTGGAAACACCATATATTTT.

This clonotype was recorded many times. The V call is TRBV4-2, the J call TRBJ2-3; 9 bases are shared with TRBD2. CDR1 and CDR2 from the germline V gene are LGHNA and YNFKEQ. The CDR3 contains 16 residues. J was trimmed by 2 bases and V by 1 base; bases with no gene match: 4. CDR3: CASSQAGLAPTDTQYF. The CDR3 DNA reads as TGTGCCAGCAGCCAAGCGGGACTAGCCCCCACAGATACGCAGTATTTT.

Here the CDR3 DNA reads TGCGCCAGCGATCAGGGCACCGGGGAGCTGTTTTTT. It encodes CASDQGTGELFF. The chain joins TRBV4-1 to TRBJ2-2, with D possibly matching TRBD1 (5 bases). CDR3 size: 12 residues. The germline CDR1 and CDR2 sequences are MGHRA and YSYEKL. V shed 8 bases and J shed 4 bases, with 8 bases lying between them.

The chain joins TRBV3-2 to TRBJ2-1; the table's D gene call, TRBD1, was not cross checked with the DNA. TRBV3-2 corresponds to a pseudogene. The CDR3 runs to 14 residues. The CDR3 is CASSPRGGLNEQFF. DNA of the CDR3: TGTGCCAGCAGCCCCCGAGGGGGGCTCAATGAGCAGTTCTTC.

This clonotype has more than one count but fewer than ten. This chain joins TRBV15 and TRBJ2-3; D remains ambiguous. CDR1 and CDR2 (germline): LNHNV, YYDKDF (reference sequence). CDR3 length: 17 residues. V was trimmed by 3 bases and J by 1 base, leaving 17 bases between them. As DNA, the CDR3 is TGTGCCACCAGCAGTGATCCCCGTGCAAGTGGCACAGATACGCAGTATTTT. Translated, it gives CATSSDPRASGTDTQYF.

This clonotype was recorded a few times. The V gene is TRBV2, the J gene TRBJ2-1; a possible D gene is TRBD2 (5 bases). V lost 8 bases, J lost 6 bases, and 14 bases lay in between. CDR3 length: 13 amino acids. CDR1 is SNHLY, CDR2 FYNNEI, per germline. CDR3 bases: TGTGCCAGCGCCGGTGGAGGAATCAATGAGCAGTTCTTC. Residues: CASAGGGINEQFF.

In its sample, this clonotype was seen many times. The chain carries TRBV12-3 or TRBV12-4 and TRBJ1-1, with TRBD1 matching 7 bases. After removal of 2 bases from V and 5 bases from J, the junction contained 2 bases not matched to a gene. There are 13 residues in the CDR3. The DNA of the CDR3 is TGTGCCAGCAGTTTACCAGGGGGGACTGAAGCTTTCTTT. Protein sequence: CASSLPGGTEAFF.

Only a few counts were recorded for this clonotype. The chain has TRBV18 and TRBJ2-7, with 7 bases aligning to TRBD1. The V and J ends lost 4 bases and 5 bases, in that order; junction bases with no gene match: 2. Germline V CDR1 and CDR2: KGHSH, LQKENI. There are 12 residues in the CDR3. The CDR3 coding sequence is TGTGCCAGCTCACAAGACAGGGACGAGCAGTACTTC. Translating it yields CASSQDRDEQYF.